The rows below give T cell receptor beta chains drawn from one sample of a study of T cells in Graves' hyperthyroidism and ophthalmopathy. MiXCR, run by TCRdb on the multiplex PCR reads, gives a single entry per CDR3 protein. The sample contains about 250,000 distinct CDR3 sequences, 13% to 15% of which appear only once. The sequencing sample was made of blood. The receptor set was obtained from a woman aged 45 to 65 with Graves' hyperthyroidism that later progressed to Graves' ophthalmopathy. Each CDR3 is given with its conserved first and last residue. The order of the fields is V gene, J gene, clone size, D gene, CDR3 protein, CDR3 DNA. The D gene is left open where the match is weak. The size entry is marked missing in some rows and otherwise reads once, few, many or a size class.

TRBV2	TRBJ2-1	many	-	CASSDSETYNEQFF	TGTGCCAGCAGTGACTCTGAAACCTACAATGAGCAGTTCTTC
TRBV7-3	TRBJ1-6	-	-	CASSLAGVRNSPLHF	TGTGCCAGCAGCTTGGCTGGGGTAAGAAATTCACCCCTCCACTTT
TRBV11-2	TRBJ2-7	many	-	CASSFGDYEQYF	TGTGCCAGCAGCTTCGGCGACTACGAGCAGTACTTC
TRBV2	TRBJ1-4	many	-	CAVRGTVEKLFF	TGTGCCGTGCGGGGCACGGTTGAAAAACTGTTTTTT
TRBV24-1	TRBJ2-1	many	TRBD1	CATSDFGQGTNEQFF	TGTGCCACCAGTGATTTCGGACAGGGGACTAATGAGCAGTTCTTC
TRBV20-1	TRBJ1-4	few	-	CSAGGQDNEKLFF	TGCAGTGCTGGGGGACAAGATAATGAAAAACTGTTTTTT
TRBV12-3/TRBV12-4	TRBJ2-3	-	-	CASSFYSGSTDTRYF	TGTGCCAGCAGTTTTTATAGTGGCTCCACAGATACGCGGTATTTT
TRBV5-1	TRBJ1-4	many	-	CASSRGEKLFF	TGCGCCAGCAGCCGAGGCGAAAAACTGTTTTTT
TRBV6-1	TRBJ1-4	few	-	CASSWGRGEKLFF	TGTGCCAGCAGTTGGGGACGAGGGGAAAAACTGTTTTTT
TRBV7-2	TRBJ2-2	many	TRBD2	CASSFRLAGTGELFF	TGTGCCAGCAGCTTTCGCCTAGCGGGGACCGGGGAGCTGTTTTTT
TRBV10-3	TRBJ2-2	many	-	CAISESWQGLTGELFF	TGTGCCATCAGTGAGTCGTGGCAGGGACTCACCGGGGAGCTGTTTTTT
TRBV6-1	TRBJ1-6	few	TRBD1	CASSRSRTGGPIGPYSPLHF	TGTGCCAGCAGTCGGAGCAGGACAGGGGGCCCAATCGGGCCCTATTCACCCCTCCACTTT
TRBV6-1	TRBJ2-3	few	-	CASSVGGGVGTDTQYF	TGTGCCAGCAGTGTAGGGGGCGGGGTGGGCACAGATACGCAGTATTTT
TRBV5-1	TRBJ2-7	-	-	CASSLGASSTYEQYF	TGCGCCAGCAGCTTGGGGGCTAGTAGTACCTACGAGCAGTACTTC
TRBV19	TRBJ1-4	-	-	CASSPHEKLFF	TGTGCCAGTAGCCCCCATGAAAAACTGTTTTTT
TRBV18	TRBJ1-1	many	-	CASSLNRGRGTEAFF	TGTGCCAGCTCACTTAATCGGGGCAGGGGCACTGAAGCTTTCTTT
TRBV7-9	TRBJ2-7	many	TRBD1	CASSFPGQGHEQYF	TGTGCCAGCAGCTTCCCGGGACAGGGCCACGAGCAGTACTTC
TRBV12-3/TRBV12-4	TRBJ2-6	many	-	CASGYGANVLTF	TGTGCCAGCGGCTACGGGGCCAACGTCCTGACTTTC
TRBV5-1	TRBJ1-1	many	-	CASSLESGHTEAFF	TGCGCCAGCAGCTTGGAGTCGGGGCACACTGAAGCTTTCTTT
TRBV27	TRBJ2-7	few	-	CASSFFPTFEGKNSYEQYF	TGTGCCAGCAGTTTTTTCCCCACCTTTGAGGGGAAAAATTCCTACGAGCAGTACTTC
TRBV6-4	TRBJ2-1	-	TRBD2	CASSERLADYNEQFF	TGTGCCAGCAGTGAACGGCTAGCGGACTACAATGAGCAGTTCTTC
TRBV10-3	TRBJ2-3	-	-	CATSPGVTDTQYF	TGTGCCACCTCCCCGGGGGTCACAGATACGCAGTATTTT
TRBV7-9	TRBJ1-2	many	TRBD1	CASSYGQGAAYGYTF	TGTGCCAGCAGCTACGGACAGGGGGCCGCCTATGGCTACACCTTC
TRBV12-3/TRBV12-4	TRBJ2-7	few	-	CASSPISRVFYEQYF	TGTGCCAGCAGCCCGATATCGAGGGTTTTCTACGAGCAGTACTTC
TRBV28	TRBJ1-1	many	TRBD1	CASWDRDTEAFF	TGTGCCAGCTGGGACAGGGACACTGAAGCTTTCTTT
TRBV20-1	TRBJ1-5	-	-	CSAKAPGARKCSNQPQHF	TGCAGTGCTAAAGCACCGGGAGCCAGGAAATGTAGCAATCAGCCCCAGCATTTT
TRBV11-3	TRBJ2-1	many	TRBD1	CASSARQGAINEQFF	TGTGCCAGCAGCGCTAGACAGGGGGCCATCAATGAGCAGTTCTTC
TRBV20-1	TRBJ2-1	many	-	CSASSGENLNEQFF	TGCAGTGCTAGTAGCGGAGAGAACCTTAATGAGCAGTTCTTC
TRBV12-3/TRBV12-4	TRBJ2-2	many	-	CASKYREPNTGELFF	TGTGCCAGCAAGTATCGGGAGCCGAACACCGGGGAGCTGTTTTTT
TRBV2	TRBJ2-3	many	TRBD2	CASTPGLATDTQYF	TGTGCCAGCACCCCGGGACTAGCGACAGATACGCAGTATTTT
TRBV28	TRBJ2-1	many	TRBD1	CASSLDGTGPYNEQFF	TGTGCCAGCAGTTTAGACGGGACAGGCCCATACAATGAGCAGTTCTTC
TRBV28	TRBJ2-7	many	-	CASSLGDFWVYEQYF	TGTGCCAGCAGTTTAGGGGACTTTTGGGTCTACGAGCAGTACTTC
TRBV5-1	TRBJ2-5	many	-	CASSPGVPNIKETQYF	TGCGCCAGCAGCCCAGGGGTACCCAACATAAAAGAGACCCAGTACTTC
TRBV10-1	TRBJ2-7	many	-	CASSPSIRPYEQYF	TGCGCCAGCAGCCCCAGCATCCGACCCTACGAGCAGTACTTC
TRBV5-1	TRBJ2-1	many	-	CASSRISGSYNEQFF	TGCGCCAGCAGCCGTATTAGCGGATCTTACAATGAGCAGTTCTTC
TRBV5-1	TRBJ2-5	many	-	CASSLMAGNQETQYF	TGCGCCAGCAGCTTAATGGCGGGGAACCAAGAGACCCAGTACTTC
TRBV7-9	TRBJ2-5	many	-	CASSYLGHQETQYF	TGTGCCAGCAGCTACTTAGGGCACCAAGAGACCCAGTACTTC
TRBV20-1	TRBJ1-4	few	-	CSARDQQPATNEKLFF	TGCAGTGCTCGGGACCAGCAGCCTGCAACTAATGAAAAACTGTTTTTT
TRBV30	TRBJ1-2	-	-	CASPQGIANYGYTF	TGTGCCTCCCCACAGGGCATAGCTAACTATGGCTACACCTTC
TRBV13	TRBJ1-1	-	TRBD1	CASRLDRDTEAFF	TGTGCCAGCAGACTAGACAGGGACACTGAAGCTTTCTTT
TRBV20-1	TRBJ2-7	once	-	CSAPGGYEQYF	TGCAGTGCCCCCGGCGGCTACGAGCAGTACTTC
TRBV10-1	TRBJ2-1	many	-	CASSDLSYNEQFF	TGCGCCAGCAGTGACCTTTCCTACAATGAGCAGTTCTTC
TRBV28	TRBJ2-1	many	TRBD2	CASSPTSRGRAYEQFF	TGTGCCAGCAGTCCGACCTCGCGCGGGAGGGCTTATGAGCAGTTCTTC
TRBV15	TRBJ2-2	-	TRBD2	CATSRGKLTSGSDTGELFF	TGTGCCACCAGCAGGGGGAAATTGACTAGCGGGAGCGATACCGGGGAGCTGTTTTTT
TRBV28	TRBJ2-4	many	-	CASSLYLGLAKNIQYF	TGTGCCAGCAGTTTATATCTAGGGTTAGCCAAAAACATTCAGTACTTC
TRBV2	TRBJ1-2	many	-	CATWGGPPGGYTF	TGTGCCACCTGGGGTGGACCCCCCGGGGGCTACACCTTC
TRBV20-1	TRBJ2-4	many	-	CSARPVAKNIQYF	TGCAGTGCTAGGCCGGTAGCCAAAAACATTCAGTACTTC
TRBV19	TRBJ2-5	many	TRBD1	CASRDRGSETQYF	TGTGCCAGTCGGGACAGAGGGAGCGAGACCCAGTACTTC
TRBV14	TRBJ1-4	-	-	CASSPRGGMGKLFF	TGTGCCAGCAGCCCCCGGGGGGGGATGGGAAAACTGTTTTTT
TRBV5-1	TRBJ2-2	few	TRBD2	CASSSGTSGLTGELFF	TGCGCCAGCAGCTCCGGGACTAGCGGGTTAACCGGGGAGCTGTTTTTT
TRBV6-1	TRBJ2-7	many	TRBD2	CATGGVSSYEQYF	TGTGCCACCGGGGGGGTCTCGAGCTACGAGCAGTACTTC
TRBV11-2	TRBJ2-5	many	TRBD1	CASSSRAGGETQYF	TGTGCCAGCAGCTCTAGAGCAGGGGGAGAGACCCAGTACTTC
TRBV28	TRBJ1-1	many	-	CATLQDTHTEAFF	TGTGCCACCCTTCAGGACACCCACACTGAAGCTTTCTTT